One and the same sample provided the 3 T cell receptor beta chains below, sequenced in a study of T cell repertoires in cytomegalovirus infection. These receptors have no known antigen. TCRdb ran MiXCR on the reads and lists one entry per CDR3 protein. The table has approximately 590,000 distinct CDR3 sequences, about 39% seen once. The material sequenced was cultured PBMCs, taken from culture after CMV antigen stimulation. The receptors originated from a human donor in good health (CMV status not recorded). Some clones in this sample may be carry-over from other donors' samples.

The V gene is TRBV5-1, the J gene TRBJ2-5; D remains ambiguous. CDR1 is SGHRS and CDR2 is YFSETQ in the germline V gene. The CDR3 loop spans 14 amino acids. Trimming pared 2 bases from V and 4 bases from J, leaving 12 bases between. DNA for the CDR3: TGCGCCAGCAGCTTCGAAGGGTTTGGAGAGACCCAGTACTTC. It encodes CASSFEGFGETQYF.

The V gene is TRBV20-1, the J gene TRBJ1-2; 7 nucleotides match TRBD1. Trimming took 5 bases from V and 4 from J; bases not matched to a gene: 7. This CDR3 has 13 residues. Germline V CDR1 and CDR2: DFQATT, SNEGSKA (reference sequence). This CDR3 reads CSAQRGRSYGYTF. CDR3 nucleotide sequence: TGCAGTGCTCAGAGGGGGCGAAGCTATGGCTACACCTTC.

The chain recombines TRBV11-3 with TRBJ2-3, with 7 bases fitting TRBD2. Germline V gene sequence: CDR1 SGHNT, CDR2 YENEEA. The V segment lost 0 bases and the J segment 0 bases; nucleotides outside the gene matches: 3. The CDR3 consists of 16 residues. The CDR3 reads CASSLERERSTDTQYF. Here the CDR3 DNA reads TGTGCCAGCAGCTTAGAGCGGGAGAGGAGCACAGATACGCAGTATTTT. Drawing the rest from reference TRBV11-3 and TRBJ2-3, the complete variable domain is EAGVVQSPRYKIIEKKQPVAFWCNPISGHNTLYWYLQNLGQGPELLIRYENEEAVDDSQLPKDRFSAERLKGVDSTLKIQPAELGDSAVYLCASSLERERSTDTQYFGPGTRLTVL.